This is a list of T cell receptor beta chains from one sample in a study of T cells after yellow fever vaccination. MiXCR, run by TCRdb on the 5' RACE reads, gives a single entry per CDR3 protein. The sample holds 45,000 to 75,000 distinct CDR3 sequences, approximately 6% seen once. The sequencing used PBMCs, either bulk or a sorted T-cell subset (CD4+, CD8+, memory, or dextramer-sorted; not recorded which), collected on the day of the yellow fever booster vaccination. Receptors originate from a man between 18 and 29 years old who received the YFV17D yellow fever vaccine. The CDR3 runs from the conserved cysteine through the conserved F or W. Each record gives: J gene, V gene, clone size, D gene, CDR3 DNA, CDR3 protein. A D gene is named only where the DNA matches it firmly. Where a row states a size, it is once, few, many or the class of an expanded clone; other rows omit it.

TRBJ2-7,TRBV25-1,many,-,TGTGCCAGCAGTGAAAGCTTACAGGCCTACGAGCAGTACTTC,CASSESLQAYEQYF
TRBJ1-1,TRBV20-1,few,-,TGCAGTGCCGCGACGGGGGGCCGTTCTGAAGCTTTCTTT,CSAATGGRSEAFF
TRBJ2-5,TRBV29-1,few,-,TGCGGGGGGGGGCTTCAAGAGACCCAGTACTTC,CGGGLQETQYF
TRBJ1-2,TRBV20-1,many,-,TGCAGTGCTGCGGAAGACAGGAACTATGGCTACACCTTC,CSAAEDRNYGYTF
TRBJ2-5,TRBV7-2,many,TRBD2,TGTGCCAGCCTGGGCGGGGGTGTGGAGACCCAGTACTTC,CASLGGGVETQYF
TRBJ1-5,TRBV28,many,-,TGTGCCAGCAGTAGAAGGCAGCCCCTTTCTAATCAGCCCCAGCATTTT,CASSRRQPLSNQPQHF
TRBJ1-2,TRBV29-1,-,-,TGCAGCGTTCTGGTTGGGCAGTATGGCTACACCTTC,CSVLVGQYGYTF
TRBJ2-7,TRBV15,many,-,TGTGCCACCAGCAGAGCGCAGGGGTTCTCCGAGCAGTACTTC,CATSRAQGFSEQYF
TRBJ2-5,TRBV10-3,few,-,TGTGCCATCAGTGCCGCGATGGACAGCTCCCAAGAGACCCAGTACTTC,CAISAAMDSSQETQYF
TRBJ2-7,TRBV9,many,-,TGTGCCAGCAGCGACGGGACCGCCTACGAGCAGTACTTC,CASSDGTAYEQYF
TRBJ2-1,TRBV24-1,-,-,TGTGCCACCAGTGATTTCGGACTCTCCAATGAGCAGTTCTTC,CATSDFGLSNEQFF
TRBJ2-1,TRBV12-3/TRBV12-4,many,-,TGTGCCAGCAGTTTATCAGGGCCTGGGGATGAGCAGTTCTTC,CASSLSGPGDEQFF
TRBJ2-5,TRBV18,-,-,TGTGCCAGCTCACCAGGGATTGATAGGGAGACCCAGTACTTC,CASSPGIDRETQYF
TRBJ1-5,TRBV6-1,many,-,TGTGCCAGCAGACTTGACGGGGCTTATAGCAATCAGCCCCAGCATTTT,CASRLDGAYSNQPQHF
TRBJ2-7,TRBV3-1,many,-,TGTGCCAGCAGCCAAGATTCGGGACTGTTAATCTACGAGCAGTACTTC,CASSQDSGLLIYEQYF